Below are 8 T cell receptor beta chains sequenced from a single sample in a study of shared clonotypes between healthy human individuals. Assay: immunoSEQ multiplex PCR; the TCRdb copy retains only in-frame clones and omits some. The sample includes about 690,000 clones, 90% of them seen just once. The specimen sequenced was memory CD8+ T cells from PBMCs. The subset: CD45RO+ cells pooled with CCR7-negative TemRA cells. These receptors all come from a man younger than 35 in good health. Some clones in this sample may be carry-over from other donors' samples.

The chain employs TRBV4-1 and TRBJ2-7, with unresolved D. Trimming shortened V by 3 bases and J by 3 bases, and 15 bases separated the two germline ends. Germline V gene sequence: CDR1 MGHRA, CDR2 YSYEKL. The CDR3 spans 15 residues. The CDR3 loop reads CASSHDPASRYEQYF. The CDR3 DNA reads TGCGCCAGCAGCCATGACCCGGCCTCCCGCTACGAGCAGTACTTC.

Worth noting for this clone: The sample has other DNA sequences that encode this CDR3 too. The V and J genes are TRBV4-1 and TRBJ2-7; TRBD2 might be the D (5 bases). The CDR3 runs to 13 residues. Trimming stripped 0 bases from V and 3 bases from J, with 6 bases between. Germline V gives CDR1 MGHRA, CDR2 YSYEKL. The CDR3 DNA reads as TGCGCCAGCAGCCAAGATCGGGGCTACGAGCAGTACTTC. This translates into CASSQDRGYEQYF.

The chain carries TRBV5-1 and TRBJ2-1, with D possibly being TRBD1 (5 bases). The CDR3 sequence is 16 residues long. The germline V gene has CDR1 SGHRS and CDR2 YFSETQ. Trimming pared 0 bases from V and 2 bases from J, leaving 12 bases between. CDR3 in amino acids: CASSLVGEITYNEQFF. DNA for the CDR3: TGCGCCAGCAGCTTGGTAGGGGAAATCACCTACAATGAGCAGTTCTTC.

The chain combines TRBV10-1 with TRBJ1-5; 9 bases agree with TRBD1. The CDR3 is made up of 17 amino acids. The germline V gene has CDR1 WNHNN and CDR2 SYGVQD (reference sequence). The ends lost 0 bases at V and 9 bases at J; junction bases unmatched: 12. The CDR3 DNA reads as TGCGCCAGCAGTGAGTCGATAGGGGACAGGGTTCTGTGGCCCCAGCATTTT. It is translated as CASSESIGDRVLWPQHF.

The chain is built from TRBV4-1 and TRBJ1-5; 7 bases line up with TRBD1. The CDR3 has 18 residues. The V segment lost 1 base and the J segment 4 bases; nucleotides outside the gene matches: 13. In germline, CDR1 is MGHRA, CDR2 YSYEKL. The CDR3 spells CASSQVSDLTGWNQPQHF. The CDR3, as DNA: TGCGCCAGCAGCCAAGTCTCTGACCTGACAGGGTGGAATCAGCCCCAGCATTTT.

The genes are TRBV29-1 and TRBJ1-2, with D unclear. The CDR3 loop spans 12 amino acids. Looked up from germline, CDR1 is SQVTM and CDR2 is ANQGSEA. V was cut by 4 bases and J by 6 bases, with 12 bases left in between. This chain's CDR3 is CSVGTVGDGYTF. CDR3 in DNA: TGCAGCGTTGGGACGGTAGGAGATGGCTACACCTTC.

The V and J genes are TRBV6-5 and TRBJ2-3; D perhaps matches TRBD1 (5 bases). Per the germline V gene, CDR1 is MNHEY and CDR2 is SVGAGI. Trimming left V 3 bases short and J 2 bases short, with 9 bases between. The CDR3 has 14 residues. The CDR3 nucleotides are TGTGCCAGCAGTTATACAGGACACACAGATACGCAGTATTTT. Amino acid sequence: CASSYTGHTDTQYF.

The rearrangement links TRBV6-5 to TRBJ2-7, with 7 bases aligning to TRBD1. Trimming took 5 bases from V and 3 from J; bases not matched to a gene: 7. The CDR3 is 14 residues long. In germline, CDR1 is MNHEY, CDR2 SVGAGI. The CDR3 here is CASSPLTGIYEQYF. The CDR3 DNA follows: TGTGCCAGCAGTCCTCTGACAGGGATCTACGAGCAGTACTTC.